This TCR beta chain was profiled in a study of long-term antiretroviral therapy in people with HIV. Background on the study: The study's earliest collections predate the 2015 immediate-ART recommendation by about a decade.

Points on this clone: Its antigen is unidentified.

Study-wide findings and caveats: ART was followed by higher diversity that remained below transplant donor controls.

Sequencing relied on immunoSEQ assay v3.0, run at survey level. Sequencing was performed with immunoSEQ multiplex PCR; in TCRdb, only in-frame clones are kept and a portion is missing. Among 42,000 or so clones listed, about 85% were seen once. The material sequenced was unsorted PBMCs, taken 3.1 years after starting antiretroviral therapy. This TCR was recovered from a woman between 50 and 59 years old with HIV.

The CDR3 region has the DNA TGCAGCGTTGAAACAGTTTCCTACGAGCAGTACTTC. Residues: CSVETVSYEQYF. This chain uses TRBV29-1 with TRBJ2-7, with D uncertain. CDR1 and CDR2 (germline): SQVTM, ANQGSEA. V was clipped by 2 bases and J by 1 base, with 6 bases between them. CDR3 size: 12 residues.